This TCR beta chain stems from a study of chemoradiotherapy in HPV16-positive cancers. Study information: Candidate HPV-specific clones and shared TCR motifs came from a couple of HPV16-positive patients.

The assay was immunoSEQ multiplex PCR, and TCRdb's table has in-frame clones only and misses some. This table has about 53,000 clones, under 95% appearing once. Samples were taken several times over chemoradiotherapy. V shed 1 base and J shed 6 bases, with 6 bases lying between them. The germline gives CDR1 SGHAT, CDR2 FQNNGV. CDR3 length: 12 residues. Sequencing used blood, obtained from a patient who underwent chemoradiotherapy. This sequence was found in a human donor with HPV-associated anogenital cancer. The V and J genes are TRBV11-2 and TRBJ1-1; D remains unclear. The CDR3 reads CASSLAGAEAFF. CDR3 in DNA: TGTGCCAGCAGCTTAGCCGGGGCTGAAGCTTTCTTT.